The table lists the clone carrying this T cell receptor (beta chain) with many counts. What it recognizes is unknown. The source of the sample is a study of beta chain bispecific antibodies for T cell cancers. Study as a whole: Surface TRBV12 (TRBV12-3) was on Jurkat, TRBV5-5 on HPB-ALL. Study-level results: In these mixed samples, most targeted TRBV reads derived from the leukemia cell line.

Unique molecular identifier barcodes measured each clonotype's abundance. TCRdb re-analysed the 5' RACE reads in MiXCR, keeping a single row per CDR3 protein. The table includes 8,000 to 9,000 distinct CDR3 sequences, about 2% detected once. Expansion lasted roughly three days, with either anti-CD3 antibody OKT3 or CD3/CD28 beads. CDR3 length: 14 amino acids. CDR1 and CDR2 (germline): SGHAT, FQNNGV. V was cut by 3 bases and J by 0 bases, with 9 bases left in between. This specimen consisted of T cells from a healthy donor cultured with Jurkat leukemia cells, obtained from a culture containing an anti-CD19 bispecific antibody. The rearrangement links TRBV11-2 to TRBJ2-7; D remains unclear. This TCR derives from a human donor in good health. Some clones in this sample may be carry-over from other donors' samples. The CDR3 region has the DNA TGTGCCAGCAGCTTCGATGGCGTCTCCTACGAGCAGTACTTC. It encodes CASSFDGVSYEQYF.